Presented here are 5 T cell receptor beta chains from one specimen sequenced in a study of T-cell memory formation after mild COVID-19. TCRdb used MiXCR to reprocess the 5' RACE reads, holding one entry per CDR3 protein. The sample yields about 360,000 distinct CDR3 sequences, roughly an eighth seen once. Material: PBMCs or a T cell subset sorted from them (not recorded which). These TCRs come from a man aged 18 to 35 who had mild COVID-19 (a few samples of this study predate the infection). Cell type and time point are not known.

Here the CDR3 reads CASSLYTDFGELFF. The CDR3 DNA is TGTGCCAGCAGCTTATACACGGACTTCGGGGAGCTGTTTTTT. V is TRBV7-2 and J is TRBJ2-2; perhaps TRBD2 as D (5 bases). V lost 2 bases, J lost 7 bases, and 11 bases lay in between. The CDR3 is 14 residues long. Germline V gives CDR1 SGHTA, CDR2 FQGNSA.

The rearrangement joins TRBV19 to TRBJ1-1; 7 bases align to TRBD1. V was clipped by 5 bases and J by 0 bases; unmatched bases: 6. CDR3 length: 15 amino acids. CDR1 is LNHDA, CDR2 SQIVND, per germline (reference sequence). The CDR3 loop is CASSAGQDLNTEAFF. The CDR3, as DNA: TGTGCCAGTAGTGCCGGACAGGACTTGAACACTGAAGCTTTCTTT.

This clonotype has a count of ten or more. The chain uses TRBV3-1 and TRBJ2-7; D is unresolved. In germline, CDR1 is LGHDT, CDR2 YNNKEL (reference sequence). V lost 1 base to trimming and J lost 5 bases, with 6 bases between them. This CDR3 spans 12 amino acids. CDR3 nucleotides: TGTGCCAGCAGCCAAGGATCGGACGAGCAGTACTTC. Protein sequence: CASSQGSDEQYF.

This chain joins TRBV18 and TRBJ2-5, with TRBD2 as a possible D gene (6 bases). CDR1 and CDR2 (germline): KGHSH, LQKENI. V lost 5 bases and J 2 bases, leaving 12 bases between the germline ends. This CDR3 is built from 14 residues. CDR3 in DNA: TGTGCCAGCTCATCGCTCGGGGGACAAGAGACCCAGTACTTC. The encoded protein is CASSSLGGQETQYF.

This CDR3 reads CASSPYTVETQYF. The CDR3 coding sequence is TGTGCCAGCAGCCCATACACCGTAGAGACCCAGTACTTC. This sequence joins TRBV7-2 and TRBJ2-5; the D is unclear. Germline V gives CDR1 SGHTA, CDR2 FQGNSA. Trimming took off 5 bases at V and 4 bases at J, with 11 bases between the two ends. The CDR3 length is 13 residues.